This record covers a single T cell receptor (beta chain). Everyone who took part was about 18 to 89 years old, and they came from fewer than 25 US areas. The record originates from a study of blood T cell repertoires in COVID-19. Trimming pared 1 base from V and 14 bases from J, leaving 16 bases between. The CDR3 is 13 residues long. Germline-derived CDR1 and CDR2 are LNHNV and YYDKDF (reference sequence). Sequenced by immunoSEQ multiplex PCR; TCRdb stores in-frame clones only, minus some. The sample holds approximately 500,000 clones, roughly 88% seen once. This sequence joins TRBV15 and TRBJ2-3; weak D call: TRBD1 (6 bases). The receptor was isolated from a woman aged 35 to 49 who had recovered from COVID-19. What was sequenced was PBMCs or T cells enriched from blood (not recorded which). The CDR3 DNA reads as TGTGCCACCAGCAGAGCCCCCCTTCTGGACAGGTATTTT. Translated: CATSRAPLLDRYF.